Sequencing of this TCR beta chain was carried out in a study of T cells expressing NK-cell markers. This CDR3 is 12 amino acids long. Germline lookup yields CDR1 MNHEY and CDR2 SVGEGT. TCRdb re-called the 5' RACE reads, yielding one record per CDR3 amino acid sequence without DNA. This repertoire includes over 100,000 distinct CDR3 sequences. This chain connects TRBV6-2 or TRBV6-3 to TRBJ2-1. The material sequenced was blood T cells: a sorted CD56 or NKG2C T cell subset, CD4+ or CD8+ T cells, or bulk PBMC T cells (not recorded which). The TCR sequence derives from a woman between 18 and 75 years old in good health. The CDR3 loop reads CASTSQYNEQFF.